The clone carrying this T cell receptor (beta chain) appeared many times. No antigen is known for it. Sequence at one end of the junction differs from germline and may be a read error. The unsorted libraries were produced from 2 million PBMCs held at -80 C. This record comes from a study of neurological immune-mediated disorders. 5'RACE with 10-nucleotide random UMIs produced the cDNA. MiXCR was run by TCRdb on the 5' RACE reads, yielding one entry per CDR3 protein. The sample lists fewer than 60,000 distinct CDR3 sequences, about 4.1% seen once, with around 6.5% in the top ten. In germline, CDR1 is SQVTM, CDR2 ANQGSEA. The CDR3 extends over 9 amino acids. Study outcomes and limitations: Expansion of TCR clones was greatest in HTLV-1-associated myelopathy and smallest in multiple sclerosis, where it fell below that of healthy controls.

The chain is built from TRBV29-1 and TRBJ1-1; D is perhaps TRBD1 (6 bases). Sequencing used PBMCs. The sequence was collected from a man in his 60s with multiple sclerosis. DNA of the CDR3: TGCAGCGTTGGTAGCGGGGGGCCATTT. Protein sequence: CSVGSGGPF.